This TCR beta chain appears in the sequencing data of a study of T cell repertoires in cytomegalovirus infection. Whole-study context: In public TCR beta signatures, there were indications of both CMV infection and matching HLA type. Study-wide results and limits: Individuals carrying CMV plus the relevant HLA were identified by cumulative frequency of public TCR beta families. Dominating the ex vivo response were TCR beta clonotypes that were CMV-specific and HLA-C-restricted.

From the reads, TCRdb called clonotypes with MiXCR, one entry per CDR3 protein. The sample records 80,000 to 130,000 distinct CDR3 sequences, around a quarter being singletons. CDR1 is SGHVT and CDR2 is SQSDAQ in the germline V gene. This CDR3 contains 16 residues. V lost 1 base, J lost 1 base, and 12 bases lay in between. Points on this clonotype: Its antigen is undetermined.

The V call is TRBV7-4, the J call TRBJ2-3, with D maybe TRBD1 (5 bases). The sequenced material came from CD8+ T cells from PBMCs. The receptor was isolated from a human donor in good health (CMV status not recorded). Some clones in this sample may be carry-over from other donors' samples. The CDR3 DNA reads TGTGCCAGCAGCTTAGAAGGCAGGGCCCGCACAGATACGCAGTATTTT. Encoded protein: CASSLEGRARTDTQYF.